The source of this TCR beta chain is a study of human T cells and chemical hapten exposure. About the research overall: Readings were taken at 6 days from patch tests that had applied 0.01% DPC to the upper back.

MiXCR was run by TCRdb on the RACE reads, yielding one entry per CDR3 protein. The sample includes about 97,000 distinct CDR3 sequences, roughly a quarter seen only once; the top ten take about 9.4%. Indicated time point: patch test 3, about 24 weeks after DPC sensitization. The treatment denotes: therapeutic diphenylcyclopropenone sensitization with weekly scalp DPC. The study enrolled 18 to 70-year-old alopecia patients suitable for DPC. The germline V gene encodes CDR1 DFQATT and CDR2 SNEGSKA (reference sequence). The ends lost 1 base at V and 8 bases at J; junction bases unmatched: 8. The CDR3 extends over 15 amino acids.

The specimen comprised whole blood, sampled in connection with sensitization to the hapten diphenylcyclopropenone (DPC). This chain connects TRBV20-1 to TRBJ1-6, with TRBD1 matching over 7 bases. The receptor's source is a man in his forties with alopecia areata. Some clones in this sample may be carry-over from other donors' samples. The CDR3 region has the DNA TGCAGTGCTAGAGTGCAGGGGGATTCAGATTCACCCCTCCACTTT. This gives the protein CSARVQGDSDSPLHF.